What follows are 6 T cell receptor beta chains derived from one specimen sequenced in a study of PD-1 blockade in classical Hodgkin lymphoma. The time point here: cycle 4 day 1 (C4D1), after 6 weeks of nivolumab. All patients relapsed after autologous stem cell transplantation, and brentuximab vedotin exposure varied. Negative selection with magnets was how CD8+ T cells were isolated from the thawed PBMCs. Assay used: immunoSEQ multiplex PCR; TCRdb lists only in-frame clones, some missing. The sample shows around 6,700 clones, approximately 71% of them seen only once. The sample consisted of CD8+ T cells from blood, taken before the fourth cycle of nivolumab. Receptors were obtained from a human donor with classical Hodgkin lymphoma.

The rearrangement joins TRBV9 to TRBJ1-2, with 9 bases aligning to TRBD1. With V trimmed by 4 bases and J by 6 bases, 7 bases remained unmatched. Looked up from germline, CDR1 is SGDLS and CDR2 is YYNGEE. The CDR3 extends over 14 amino acids. The CDR3 DNA follows: TGTGCCAGCAGCCTTACACAGGGGGCAGATGGCTACACCTTC. Its protein product is CASSLTQGADGYTF.

The rearrangement uses TRBV4-2 and TRBJ2-5, with a weak D call TRBD1 (6 bases). Trimming cost V 1 base and J 4 bases, with 13 bases left between them. Germline loops: CDR1 LGHNA, CDR2 YNFKEQ. The CDR3 runs to 15 residues. DNA for the CDR3: TGTGCCAGCAGCCAAGGAGTGGGGGCCCCAGAGACCCAGTACTTC. This gives the protein CASSQGVGAPETQYF.

In its sample, this clone was seen a few times. The chain uses TRBV6-1 and TRBJ2-2; the D gene is possibly TRBD2 (6 bases). The CDR3 has 14 amino acids. The V end was cut by 3 bases, the J end by 7 bases, with 12 bases between. CDR1 MNHNS and CDR2 SASEGT come from the germline V gene. CDR3 coding DNA: TGTGCCAGCAGTGACGGGGAGGAGAGCGGGGAGCTGTTTTTT. As protein: CASSDGEESGELFF.

The CDR3 sequence is CASRQANTGELFF. The CDR3 DNA follows: TGTGCCAGCAGGCAAGCCAACACCGGGGAGCTGTTTTTT. The genes are TRBV27 and TRBJ2-2; D is uncertain. The CDR3 covers 13 residues. The germline V and J ends were trimmed by 6 bases and 2 bases, with 7 bases remaining between them. Germline V gives CDR1 MNHEY, CDR2 SMNVEV (reference sequence).

The DNA of the CDR3 is TGTGCCAGCAGTTTGGAAGGGGGGGATGAAAAACTGTTTTTT. Amino acid sequence: CASSLEGGDEKLFF. The chain is built from TRBV28 and TRBJ1-4; TRBD1 might be the D (6 bases). V was trimmed by 3 bases and J by 6 bases, leaving 11 bases between them. Germline V gives CDR1 MDHEN, CDR2 SYDVKM. The CDR3 length is 14 residues.

This clone was seen a handful of times. Other DNA sequences in this specimen translate into the identical CDR3. This sequence joins TRBV11-2 and TRBJ2-7; D is perhaps TRBD1 (5 bases). The CDR3 runs 14 residues. Germline lookup yields CDR1 SGHAT and CDR2 FQNNGV. The V end lost 2 bases, the J end lost 0 bases, and 8 bases lay between the germline ends. The CDR3 spells CASSLLGDSYEQYF. The CDR3 DNA reads TGTGCCAGCAGCTTATTAGGGGACTCCTACGAGCAGTACTTC.